The source of this T cell receptor beta chain is a study of T cell responses to AZD1222 COVID-19 vaccine. Findings and caveats of the study: Two AZD1222 administrations were followed by greater Spike-specific TCR breadth and depth. It was only five to seven AZD1222 recipients who were seropositive at baseline. Spike-wide vaccine-associated CD4 TCRs dominated at 160-218 and 743-854. Clonal diversity was possibly underestimated; the donors were predominantly white British and more often female.

The CDR3 length is 15 residues. Trimming took 8 bases from V and 6 from J, leaving 19 bases between them. Germline CDR1 and CDR2: KGHSH and LQKENI. As concerns this clone: Antigen unknown.

Sequenced by immunoSEQ multiplex PCR; TCRdb stores in-frame clones only, minus some. The table lists 85,000 to 90,000 clones, approximately 91% of them singletons, with 4% to 5% in the top ten. Sequenced here: peripheral blood, sampled 28 days after the second AZD1222 dose. This sequence joins TRBV18 and TRBJ2-2, with D uncertain. The clonotype was recovered from an adult who received the AZD1222 COVID-19 vaccine. This CDR3 is CASSPTGPPPGELFF. For the CDR3, the DNA is TGTGCCAGCAGCCCGACGGGTCCCCCGCCCGGGGAGCTGTTTTTT.